The rows below give T cell receptor beta chains drawn from one sample of a study of identical twins' blood T cells. One entry per CDR3 protein results from TCRdb running MiXCR on the 5' RACE reads. The table records fewer than 450,000 distinct CDR3 sequences, approximately 30% of them present only once. Source material: PBMCs. The receptor source for this set is a woman aged 18 to 55 in good health. CDR3s include the opening cysteine and the closing phenylalanine or tryptophan. D genes are given only for firm matches. Clone size is given for some rows only: seen once, a few or many times, or a class if the clone is expanded.

NA	TRBV14	TRBJ2-1	few	14	TGTGCCAGCAGCCGACAGGCTTCCTACAATGAGCAGTTCTTC	CASSRQASYNEQFF
NA	TRBV29-1	TRBJ1-5	many	14	TGCAGCGTTGCTGGCCTTGATAGCAATCAGCCCCAGCATTTT	CSVAGLDSNQPQHF
NA	TRBV9	TRBJ2-3	few	12	TGTGCCAGCAGCCGGGACACAGATACGCAGTATTTT	CASSRDTDTQYF
NA	TRBV21-1	TRBJ2-1	many	18	TGTGCCATCTCTATCGGACTAGCCCAGTGTCGTTCCTACAATGAGCAGTTCTTC	CAISIGLAQCRSYNEQFF
NA	TRBV29-1	TRBJ1-4	many	10	TGCAGCGTTGGCGTGGAAAAACTGTTTTTT	CSVGVEKLFF
NA	TRBV11-1	TRBJ1-3	few	15	TGTGCCAGCAGCTTTTCTCCCGGATCTGGAAACACCATATATTTT	CASSFSPGSGNTIYF
NA	TRBV15	TRBJ2-7	few	13	TGTGCCACCAGCAGAGAAACAGGGTCCGAGCAGTACTTC	CATSRETGSEQYF
NA	TRBV18	TRBJ2-2	NA	14	TGTGCCAGCTCACCAACGACAGTAACCGGGGAGCTGTTTTTT	CASSPTTVTGELFF
TRBD1	TRBV20-1	TRBJ1-3	NA	15	TGCAGTGCCCGAACCCCAGGGGGAGGTGGAAACACCATATATTTT	CSARTPGGGGNTIYF
NA	TRBV2	TRBJ1-3	few	14	TGTGCCAGCAGTGACGAGGGCGCCGGAAACACCATATATTTT	CASSDEGAGNTIYF
NA	TRBV4-3	TRBJ1-2	few	13	TGCGCCAGCAGCCAAGAACCGTTCCATGGCTACACCTTC	CASSQEPFHGYTF
NA	TRBV3-1	TRBJ1-5	few	15	TGTGCCAGCAGCCAAGGCGACAGGCCAGATCAGCCCCAGCATTTT	CASSQGDRPDQPQHF